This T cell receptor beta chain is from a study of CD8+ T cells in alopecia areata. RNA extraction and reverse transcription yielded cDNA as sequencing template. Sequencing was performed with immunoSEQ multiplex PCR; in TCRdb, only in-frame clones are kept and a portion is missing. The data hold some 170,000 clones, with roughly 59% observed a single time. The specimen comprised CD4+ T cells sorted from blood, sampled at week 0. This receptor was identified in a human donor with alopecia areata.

The CDR3 bases are TGCGCCAGCAGCCAAGAGACAGGGAAAGAGACCCAGTACTTC. Protein sequence: CASSQETGKETQYF. The V gene is TRBV4-3, the J gene TRBJ2-5; TRBD1 aligns across 7 bases. Trimming cost V 0 bases and J 3 bases; bases outside gene matches: 1. The CDR3 is made up of 14 amino acids. The germline V gene has CDR1 LGHNA and CDR2 YSLEER.